The TCR beta chain under discussion was sequenced for a study of T cells in Graves' hyperthyroidism and ophthalmopathy. Study at large: Before any treatment, at initial diagnosis, peripheral blood was collected. Findings and caveats of the study: The majority of expanded thyroid clonotypes above 0.001 also appeared in blood.

This CDR3 has 12 amino acids. Unmatched junction bases numbered 5, after V lost 6 bases and J lost 7 bases. CDR1 DFQATT and CDR2 SNEGSKA come from the germline V gene (reference sequence). Those patients with uncontrolled infection, other autoimmune disease, pregnancy or lactation were excluded. This clonotype was counted once. Antigen specificity is unknown. Amplification of TCR beta CDR3 regions was performed using RNA transcripts as template. Initially, a first-round RT-PCR of the TCR CDR3 employed the HTBI primer set. TCRdb recomputed calls from the multiplex PCR reads with MiXCR, one row per CDR3 protein. The sample holds hundreds of thousands of distinct CDR3 sequences; roughly 19% are singletons and the top ten take about 40%.

The receptor's source is a man aged 45-65 years with Graves' ophthalmopathy. Sequencing was carried out using blood. This chain uses TRBV20-1 with TRBJ2-2; 7 positions match TRBD1. In DNA form, the CDR3 reads TGCAGTGCCAACAACAGGGGCGGGGAGCTGTTTTTT. It codes for CSANNRGGELFF.